The next 26 T cell receptor beta chains were all read from a single sample in a study of blood T cell repertoires in COVID-19. Assay: immunoSEQ multiplex PCR; the TCRdb copy retains only in-frame clones and omits some. The sample contains about 99,000 clones, around 84% of which appear only once. Sequenced sample: peripheral blood. The receptor set was obtained from a woman in her sixties or seventies in a cohort sampled during active or convalescent COVID-19.

This sequence joins TRBV19 and TRBJ2-5, with D perhaps TRBD2 (5 bases). The CDR3 covers 15 residues. Germline CDR1 is LNHDA and CDR2 is SQIVND (reference sequence). V shed 5 bases and J shed 4 bases, with 17 bases lying between them. CDR3 nucleotides: TGTGCCAGTAGTTTTGCTCTAGGTAGCGTAGAGACCCAGTACTTC. It codes for CASSFALGSVETQYF.

The rearrangement joins TRBV9 to TRBJ1-4; tentatively, D is TRBD1 (5 bases). V lost 2 bases to trimming and J lost 7 bases, with 12 bases between them. Germline CDR1 and CDR2: SGDLS and YYNGEE. The CDR3 is made up of 14 amino acids. CDR3: CASSVAGRTEKLFF. CDR3 nucleotide sequence: TGTGCCAGCAGCGTCGCAGGGAGGACTGAAAAACTGTTTTTT.

The chain combines TRBV7-9 with TRBJ1-2; 7 bases align to TRBD1. This CDR3 contains 14 residues. With 5 bases clipped from V and 8 bases from J, the junction kept 11 bases outside the gene matches. Per germline, CDR1 SEHNR and CDR2 FQNEAQ (reference sequence). Written as DNA, the CDR3 is TGTGCCAGCAGCACTGACAGGGAAGCGCGAGGCTACACCTTC. Its protein is CASSTDREARGYTF.

This clone turned up a few times. V usage is TRBV2 and J usage is TRBJ2-7; perhaps TRBD2 as D (5 bases). Germline CDR1 reads SNHLY; CDR2 reads FYNNEI. CDR3 length: 12 residues. The ends were cut back, 3 bases at V and 4 bases at J, with 7 bases in the middle. The CDR3 DNA sequence: TGTGCCAGCAGTGACGGGGTGTACGAGCAGTACTTC. Amino acid sequence: CASSDGVYEQYF.

V and J are TRBV27 and TRBJ1-1, with 7 bases lining up with TRBD1. This CDR3 contains 13 residues. Germline V gene lookup returns CDR1 MNHEY and CDR2 SMNVEV (reference sequence). Germline trimming cut 4 bases from V and 12 bases from J; bases unmatched to any gene: 11. As DNA, the CDR3 is TGTGCCAGCAGTTCTAACAGGGGAGAGGGGACTTTCTTT. Translation gives CASSSNRGEGTFF.

The chain carries TRBV6-1 and TRBJ1-5; possible D gene TRBD1, 5 bases. Trimming shortened V by 9 bases and J by 9 bases, and 18 bases separated the two germline ends. The CDR3 runs 13 residues. Germline V gene lookup returns CDR1 MNHNS and CDR2 SASEGT. The CDR3 DNA is TGTGCCAGTGAACAGGCTCCTGTGGCGCCCCAGCATTTT. The encoded protein is CASEQAPVAPQHF.

This chain connects TRBV6-2 or TRBV6-3 to TRBJ2-7, with 9 bases identical to TRBD2. Germline CDR1 MNHEY, CDR2 SVGEGT. CDR3 length: 17 amino acids. Germline trimming cut 5 bases from V and 2 bases from J; bases unmatched to any gene: 13. This CDR3 reads CASSPRLSGRPPYEQYF. The CDR3 region has the DNA TGTGCCAGCAGTCCCCGATTGAGCGGGAGGCCTCCCTACGAGCAGTACTTC.

This chain connects TRBV9 to TRBJ2-7; D is undetermined. The CDR3 runs 14 residues. Germline V gene data show CDR1 as SGDLS and CDR2 as YYNGEE. Trimming took off 4 bases at V and 6 bases at J, with 17 bases between the two ends. The DNA of the CDR3 is TGTGCCAGCAGCCCCCGTGCCGGAGCCTCCGAGCAGTACTTC. It encodes CASSPRAGASEQYF.

This clone is a singleton in its sample. V is TRBV5-4 and J is TRBJ2-7; 7 positions agree with TRBD1. The CDR3 totals 14 residues. The germline gives CDR1 SGHNT, CDR2 YYREEE (reference sequence). The junction had 2 bases not matched to a gene; V was cut back by 0 bases and J by 2 bases. As DNA, the CDR3 is TGTGCCAGCAGCTTGGAGAGGGGGCCCTACGAGCAGTACTTC. It codes for CASSLERGPYEQYF.

The chain uses TRBV2 and TRBJ2-5; 8 bases are a match to TRBD1. In germline, CDR1 is SNHLY, CDR2 FYNNEI. The junction had 9 bases not matched to a gene; V was cut back by 7 bases and J by 2 bases. This CDR3 spans 15 amino acids. The CDR3 protein is CASTRNRGSQETQYF. The DNA of the CDR3 is TGTGCCAGCACACGGAACAGGGGGTCTCAAGAGACCCAGTACTTC.

The rearrangement uses TRBV19 and TRBJ2-3, with no clear D. CDR3 length: 14 amino acids. V lost 5 bases, J lost 0 bases, and 9 bases lay in between. Looked up from germline, CDR1 is LNHDA and CDR2 is SQIVND (reference sequence). The CDR3 protein is CASSEDRSTDTQYF. The CDR3 DNA reads as TGTGCCAGTAGTGAGGATAGAAGCACAGATACGCAGTATTTT.

Comment on this clone: Other DNA sequences in this specimen translate into the identical CDR3. This chain connects TRBV18 to TRBJ1-6, with a tentative D call TRBD1 (6 bases). V lost 3 bases and J lost 7, with 10 bases in between. The CDR3 is made up of 14 amino acids. The V gene's germline CDR1 is KGHSH and CDR2 LQKENI. The CDR3 region is CASSPTGFNSPLHF. DNA for the CDR3: TGTGCCAGCTCACCGACAGGATTCAATTCACCCCTCCACTTT.

V is TRBV3-1 (or the pseudogene TRBV3-2) and J is TRBJ1-4; 7 bases are a match to TRBD1. V lost 3 bases and J lost 8; bases outside the gene matches: 6. The length of the CDR3 is 14 residues. From germline, CDR1 is LGHDT and CDR2 YNNKEL (reference sequence). CDR3: CASSQGQFTEKLFF. The CDR3 DNA is TGTGCCAGCAGCCAGGGACAGTTCACCGAAAAACTGTTTTTT.

The chain is built from TRBV12-3 or TRBV12-4 and TRBJ1-1; D is unresolved. V was cut by 5 bases and J by 5 bases, with 12 bases left in between. The CDR3 contains 13 residues. Here the CDR3 DNA reads TGTGCCAGCAGTATCCCGGGCGGGACTGAAGCTTTCTTT. Translation gives CASSIPGGTEAFF.

V is TRBV7-8 and J is TRBJ1-5, with TRBD1 matching over 8 bases. CDR3 length equals 16 residues. Unmatched junction bases numbered 12, after V lost 4 bases and J lost 7 bases. Germline loops: CDR1 SGHVS, CDR2 FQNEAQ. The chain's CDR3 is CASSSSGQGRKQPQHF. In DNA, the CDR3 is TGTGCCAGCAGCTCCTCAGGACAGGGACGAAAGCAGCCCCAGCATTTT.

This clone was seen just once. The rearrangement links TRBV19 to TRBJ2-2; 10 bases match TRBD2. V shed 7 bases and J 6 bases; nucleotides not matched to a gene: 11. The length of the CDR3 is 16 residues. The germline CDR1 and CDR2 sequences are LNHDA and SQIVND (reference sequence). As DNA, the CDR3 is TGTGCCAGTAAGGATGGGCTAGCGGGAGCGTCCGGGGAGCTGTTTTTT. This gives the protein CASKDGLAGASGELFF. The variable domain in full, with the rest retrieved from reference TRBV19 and TRBJ2-2, is DGGITQSPKYLFRKEGQNVTLSCEQNLNHDAMYWYRQDPGQGLRLIYYSQIVNDFQKGDIAEGYSVSREKKESFPLTVTSAQKNPTAFYLCASKDGLAGASGELFFGEGSRLTVL.

The genes are TRBV6-1 and TRBJ2-2; 9 nucleotides match TRBD2. CDR1 and CDR2 from the germline V gene are MNHNS and SASEGT. With V trimmed by 4 bases and J by 0 bases, 15 bases remained unmatched. The CDR3 is 20 amino acids. Here the CDR3 DNA reads TGTGCCAGCAGTGGGGGGGTAGCGGGAGCTGAATGGTCGAACACCGGGGAGCTGTTTTTT. Encoded protein: CASSGGVAGAEWSNTGELFF.

This chain joins TRBV5-5 and TRBJ1-5, with TRBD1 identical over 8 bases. The germline V gene encodes CDR1 SGHKS and CDR2 YYEKEE (reference sequence). The CDR3 extends over 14 amino acids. V was clipped by 1 base and J by 6 bases; unmatched bases: 3. CDR3 nucleotide sequence: TGTGCCAGCAGCTTGCAGGGGGCGATTCAGCCCCAGCATTTT. Translated, it gives CASSLQGAIQPQHF.

This rearrangement joins TRBV3-1 (or the pseudogene TRBV3-2) to TRBJ1-6; 9 bases fit TRBD1. CDR3 length: 16 amino acids. Per the germline V gene, CDR1 is LGHDT and CDR2 is YNNKEL (reference sequence). Losses at the gene ends were 1 base for V and 9 bases for J; bases not matched to a gene: 7. CDR3 nucleotide sequence: TGTGCCAGCAGCCAAGCCGGGACAGGGAGGGGTTCACCCCTCCACTTT. Translated: CASSQAGTGRGSPLHF.

The V gene is TRBV4-1, the J gene TRBJ2-7, with 13 bases identical to TRBD2. This CDR3 is 17 amino acids long. After removal of 3 bases from V and 3 bases from J, the junction contained 8 bases not matched to a gene. Germline values: CDR1 MGHRA, CDR2 YSYEKL. The DNA of the CDR3 is TGCGCCAGCAGCCACCGGGGACTAGCGGGAAACCGCTACGAGCAGTACTTC. The encoded protein is CASSHRGLAGNRYEQYF.

This clone has more than one count but fewer than ten. The chain uses TRBV19 and TRBJ1-3, with D perhaps TRBD1 (6 bases). There are 14 residues in the CDR3. Between the trimmed V and J ends, which lost 4 bases and 4 bases, there was a span of 11 bases. Germline CDR1 reads LNHDA; CDR2 reads SQIVND (reference sequence). Here the CDR3 reads CASSKEDRGNTIYF. The DNA of the CDR3 is TGTGCCAGTAGTAAAGAAGACAGGGGAAACACCATATATTTT.

The table lists this clone with a few counts. This chain uses TRBV6-5 with TRBJ2-7; 7 nucleotides agree with TRBD1. The CDR3 length is 13 residues. The germline V gene encodes CDR1 MNHEY and CDR2 SVGAGI. V lost 4 bases and J lost 6; bases outside the gene matches: 6. The DNA for the CDR3 is TGTGCCAGCAGTTCCGGGACAGAGCGCGAGCAGTACTTC. This codes for CASSSGTEREQYF.

The chain uses TRBV5-3 and TRBJ2-3; 8 positions match TRBD2. TRBV5-3 is given ORF status, its function remaining uncertain. With 5 bases clipped from V and 7 bases from J, the junction kept 33 bases outside the gene matches. The CDR3 totals 22 residues. In nucleotides, the CDR3 is TGTGCCAGAAGAGCACCCCCATGCGGCCATCATCGGGCGGGGGGCCAATTGAATACGCAGTATTTT. Its protein is CARRAPPCGHHRAGGQLNTQYF.

The V call is TRBV18, the J call TRBJ1-1; 7 bases align to TRBD1. Germline V CDR1 and CDR2: KGHSH, LQKENI. The CDR3 loop spans 14 amino acids. V shed 4 bases, J shed 6 bases, and the junction held 8 bases outside the gene matches. For the CDR3, the DNA is TGTGCCAGCTCACTCGGACAGGAGGCCGCTGAAGCTTTCTTT. Protein sequence: CASSLGQEAAEAFF.

A few counts support this clone. V is TRBV5-1 and J is TRBJ1-2; TRBD1 is a possible D gene (6 bases). Germline CDR1 SGHRS, CDR2 YFSETQ. V was cut by 1 base and J by 3 bases, with 7 bases left in between. The CDR3 has 13 residues. The DNA of the CDR3 is TGCGCCAGCAGCTTGAAGGGGGACTATGGCTACACCTTC. Translated, it gives CASSLKGDYGYTF.

This chain uses TRBV19 with TRBJ1-1, with 9 bases fitting TRBD1. The CDR3 contains 13 residues. Unmatched junction bases numbered 4, after V lost 6 bases and J lost 5 bases. CDR1 LNHDA and CDR2 SQIVND come from the germline V gene (reference sequence). The CDR3 here is CASRRDRVTEAFF. The CDR3 DNA follows: TGTGCCAGTAGGAGGGACAGGGTTACTGAAGCTTTCTTT.